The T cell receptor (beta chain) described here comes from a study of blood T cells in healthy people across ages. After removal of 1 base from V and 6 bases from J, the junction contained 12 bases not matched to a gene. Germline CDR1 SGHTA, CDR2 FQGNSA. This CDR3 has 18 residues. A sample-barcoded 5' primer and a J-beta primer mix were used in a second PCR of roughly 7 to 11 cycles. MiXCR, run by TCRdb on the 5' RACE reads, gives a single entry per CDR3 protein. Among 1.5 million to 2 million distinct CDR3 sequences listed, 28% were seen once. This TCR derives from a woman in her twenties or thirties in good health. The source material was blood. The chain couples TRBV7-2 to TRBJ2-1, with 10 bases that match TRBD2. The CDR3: CASSLESLGAGGSNEQFF. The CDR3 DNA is TGTGCCAGCAGCTTAGAATCACTCGGAGCGGGAGGGAGCAATGAGCAGTTCTTC.